One sample yielded the 12 T cell receptor beta chains listed below, sequenced in a study of identical twins. TCRdb re-derived calls from the 5' RACE reads in MiXCR, one entry per CDR3 protein. The sample contains some 1,700,000 distinct CDR3 sequences, under 35% of which appear only once. The sequenced material came from cord blood. These receptors were taken from a newborn girl in good health.

At least ten counts were recorded for this clonotype. The chain uses TRBV7-2 and TRBJ2-7; no firm D call. This CDR3 has 12 residues. Trimming removed 0 bases at V and 5 bases at J, with 5 bases between. Germline-derived CDR1 and CDR2 are SGHTA and FQGNSA. The CDR3 nucleotides are TGTGCCAGCAGCTTAGCGCTCCACGAGCAGTACTTC. It yields the protein CASSLALHEQYF.

The chain has TRBV13 and TRBJ2-1; D is unresolved. CDR1 and CDR2 (germline): PRHDT, FYEKMQ (reference sequence). Trimming took off 5 bases at V and 13 bases at J, with 18 bases between the two ends. The length of the CDR3 is 13 residues. CDR3 sequence reads: CASSPDAFETQFF. The DNA for the CDR3 is TGTGCCAGCAGCCCGGATGCGTTTGAGACCCAGTTCTTC.

The rearrangement uses TRBV15 and TRBJ2-1, with 12 positions matching TRBD2. The CDR3 has 16 residues. Germline trimming cut 1 base from V and 3 bases from J; bases unmatched to any gene: 1. CDR1 LNHNV and CDR2 YYDKDF come from the germline V gene (reference sequence). CDR3 sequence (DNA): TGTGCCACCAGCAGAGGGACTAGCGGGATCTACAATGAGCAGTTCTTC. Amino acids: CATSRGTSGIYNEQFF.

This clonotype was seen a few times. The chain joins TRBV5-1 to TRBJ2-1, with D unclear. Germline V lookup: CDR1 SGHRS, CDR2 YFSETQ. The CDR3 is made up of 15 amino acids. Trimming took 0 bases from V and 2 from J, leaving 9 bases between them. CDR3 protein: CASSLGAETYNEQFF. Written as DNA, the CDR3 is TGCGCCAGCAGCTTGGGGGCGGAAACCTACAATGAGCAGTTCTTC.

This clonotype was observed a few times. The rearrangement uses TRBV3-1 and TRBJ2-4; TRBD2 matches at 15 bases. CDR3 size: 16 residues. Germline V gene sequence: CDR1 LGHDT, CDR2 YNNKEL (reference sequence). The V gene end was trimmed by 5 bases and the J gene end by 6 bases; junction bases not matched to a gene: 5. The CDR3 nucleotides are TGTGCCAGCAGCTTAAAGGGACTAGCGGGGGGAAACATTCAGTACTTC. Its protein is CASSLKGLAGGNIQYF.

The gene calls are TRBV5-1 and TRBJ2-3, with TRBD2 matching over 11 bases. This CDR3 is built from 21 residues. The germline V gene encodes CDR1 SGHRS and CDR2 YFSETQ. V lost 4 bases and J lost 6; bases outside the gene matches: 25. The CDR3 DNA is TGCGCCAGCAGCCCACCATTACCGGGACTAGCGGATGATTTGATTGGGGATACGCAGTATTTT. This codes for CASSPPLPGLADDLIGDTQYF.

This clonotype has more than one count but fewer than ten. The V and J genes are TRBV27 and TRBJ2-7; TRBD2 is a possible D gene (6 bases). The CDR3 is 14 residues long. V lost 6 bases to trimming and J lost 3 bases, with 15 bases between them. In germline, CDR1 is MNHEY, CDR2 SMNVEV (reference sequence). The chain's CDR3 is CASRTWRDGYEQYF. CDR3 nucleotides: TGTGCCAGCAGAACTTGGCGGGATGGCTACGAGCAGTACTTC.

The CDR3 nucleotides are TGTGCCAGCAGTTACGGGGGGTTGGGCGAGCAGTTCTTC. It codes for CASSYGGLGEQFF. This chain uses TRBV6-6 with TRBJ2-1; the D gene is possibly TRBD2 (6 bases). V lost 2 bases to trimming and J lost 10 bases, with 12 bases between them. The germline CDR1 and CDR2 sequences are MNHNY and SVGAGI (reference sequence). This CDR3 spans 13 amino acids.

V is TRBV6-2 or TRBV6-3 and J is TRBJ2-7; perhaps TRBD2 as D (5 bases). Germline CDR1 is MNHEY and CDR2 is SVGEGT. The CDR3 loop spans 13 amino acids. V lost 6 bases and J 2 bases, leaving 11 bases between the germline ends. For the CDR3, the DNA is TGTGCCAGCAGGGACTCCCTACCCTACGAGCAGTACTTC. Encoded protein: CASRDSLPYEQYF.

This clonotype was counted ten times or more. This chain links TRBV3-1 with TRBJ2-4; tentatively, D is TRBD2 (5 bases). Germline V gene sequence: CDR1 LGHDT, CDR2 YNNKEL (reference sequence). CDR3 length: 15 residues. V was clipped by 5 bases and J by 0 bases, with 11 bases between them. The CDR3 region has the DNA TGTGCCAGCAGCGAGTCAGCGGTAGCCAAAAACATTCAGTACTTC. It yields the protein CASSESAVAKNIQYF.

The chain couples TRBV12-3 or TRBV12-4 to TRBJ2-6; possible D gene TRBD2, 6 bases. The CDR3 has 16 residues. V lost 3 bases, J lost 0 bases, and 9 bases lay in between. CDR3 protein: CASSFAGHSGANVLTF. The CDR3 nucleotides are TGTGCCAGCAGTTTTGCGGGGCACTCTGGGGCCAACGTCCTGACTTTC.

This clonotype was seen a few times. The chain employs TRBV7-2 and TRBJ2-1; D remains ambiguous. The CDR3 consists of 14 residues. Germline loops: CDR1 SGHTA, CDR2 FQGNSA. Trimming removed 5 bases from V and 8 bases from J, with 16 bases in between. The CDR3 nucleotides are TGTGCCAGCAGCGCAGTTTATCCTGATGATGAGCAGTTCTTC. It codes for CASSAVYPDDEQFF. Filled out from reference TRBV7-2 and TRBJ2-1, the complete variable domain reads GAGVSQSPSNKVTEKGKDVELRCDPISGHTALYWYRQSLGQGLEFLIYFQGNSAPDKSGLPSDRFSAERTGGSVSTLTIQRTQQEDSAVYLCASSAVYPDDEQFFGPGTRLTVL.